This T cell receptor beta chain was found in a study of human T cells and chemical hapten exposure. Findings and limits, study-wide: Controls had significantly fewer large CDR3 similarity clusters than were formed by expanded TCRs.

As to time point: patch test 2, 6 weeks after DPC sensitization. The treatment: therapeutic diphenylcyclopropenone sensitization with weekly scalp DPC. This clonotype showed up many times. Its target is not known. In the authors' workflow: Sample-level TCR yields exhibited a median of around 100,000, with a range of about 20,000 to 750,000. One entry per CDR3 protein results from TCRdb running MiXCR on the RACE reads. TCRdb's processing, not the authors' own work, is the source of the V and J calls. The sample records fewer than 100,000 distinct CDR3 sequences, about 9.3% being singletons. The sequence came from a woman aged 40-49 years with alopecia areata. Some clones in this sample may be carry-over from other donors' samples. The specimen was whole blood, collected in connection with sensitization to the hapten diphenylcyclopropenone (DPC).

This CDR3 reads CASSLGTSGRNEQYF. CDR3 DNA: TGTGCCAGCAGTTTAGGGACTAGCGGGAGAAACGAGCAGTACTTC. V and J are TRBV27 and TRBJ2-7; TRBD2 aligns across 14 bases. The CDR3 runs to 15 residues. CDR1 is MNHEY and CDR2 is SMNVEV in the germline V gene (reference sequence). The trim removed 2 bases at V and 5 bases at J, leaving 2 bases unmatched.